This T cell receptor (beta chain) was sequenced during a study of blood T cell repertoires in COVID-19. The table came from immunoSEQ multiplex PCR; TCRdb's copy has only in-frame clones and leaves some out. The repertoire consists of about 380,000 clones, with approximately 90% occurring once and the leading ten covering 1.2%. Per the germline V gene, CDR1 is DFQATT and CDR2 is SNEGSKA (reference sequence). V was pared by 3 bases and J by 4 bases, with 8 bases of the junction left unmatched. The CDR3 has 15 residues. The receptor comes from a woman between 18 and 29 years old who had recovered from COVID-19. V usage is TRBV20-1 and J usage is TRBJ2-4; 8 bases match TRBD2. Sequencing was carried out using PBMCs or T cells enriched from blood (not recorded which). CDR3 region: CSASPGGTGKNIQYF. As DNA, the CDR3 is TGCAGTGCTAGTCCGGGGGGGACTGGGAAAAACATTCAGTACTTC.